What follows are 20 T cell receptor beta chains derived from one specimen sequenced in a study of control samples from healthy donors and cancer patients. Sequencing used immunoSEQ multiplex PCR; TCRdb keeps in-frame clones, though not all of them. The table shows under 150,000 clones, with 90% to 95% occurring only once. Sequencing was carried out using PBMCs. These TCRs come from a man aged 50 to 60 with head and neck cancer.

This clone was recorded once. The genes are TRBV7-2 and TRBJ1-1; the match to TRBD1 covers 12 bases. V was clipped by 5 bases and J by 7 bases; unmatched bases: 8. The germline V gene encodes CDR1 SGHTA and CDR2 FQGNSA. The CDR3 length is 15 residues. The CDR3 region is CASSLGGQGANEAFF. The CDR3 coding sequence is TGTGCCAGCAGCCTAGGGGGACAGGGGGCCAATGAAGCTTTCTTT.

The rearrangement joins TRBV11-2 to TRBJ1-4; D is undetermined. CDR1 and CDR2 from the germline V gene are SGHAT and FQNNGV. The CDR3 is 12 amino acids. Trimming took off 1 base at V and 7 bases at J, with 4 bases between the two ends. This chain's CDR3 is CASSLGGEKLFF. The CDR3 DNA reads TGTGCCAGCAGCTTAGGAGGTGAAAAACTGTTTTTT. The variable domain in full, completed from reference TRBV11-2 and TRBJ1-4, reads EAGVAQSPRYKIIEKRQSVAFWCNPISGHATLYWYQQILGQGPKLLIQFQNNGVVDDSQLPKDRFSAERLKGVDSTLKIQPAKLEDSAVYLCASSLGGEKLFFGSGTQLSVL.

Of note for this clone: The junction and the germline gene differ at one end; a read error may be behind it. This sequence joins TRBV28 and TRBJ2-3, with D possibly TRBD2 on 5 matching bases. Germline CDR1 MDHEN, CDR2 SYDVKM. This CDR3 has 14 residues. DNA of the CDR3: TGTGCCAGCGGTTTACGGGGTCGCACAGATACGCAGTATTTT. It is translated as CASGLRGRTDTQYF.

The rearrangement links TRBV4-3 to TRBJ1-1; D is perhaps TRBD1 (6 bases). V was cut by 4 bases and J by 7 bases, with 13 bases left in between. This CDR3 has 13 residues. Germline CDR1 reads LGHNA; CDR2 reads YSLEER. The CDR3 sequence: CASSPLLQGEAFF. Written as DNA, the CDR3 is TGCGCCAGCAGCCCCTTGCTACAGGGTGAAGCTTTCTTT.

V is TRBV4-3 and J is TRBJ1-2, with 12 nucleotides matching TRBD1. The germline gives CDR1 LGHNA, CDR2 YSLEER. There are 16 residues in the CDR3. V lost 2 bases and J lost 4; bases outside the gene matches: 5. CDR3: CASSQTGTGGIYGYTF. CDR3 in DNA: TGCGCCAGCAGCCAAACCGGGACAGGGGGCATCTATGGCTACACCTTC.

This chain joins TRBV6-6 and TRBJ1-1; TRBD1 is a possible D gene (5 bases). Germline CDR1 reads MNHNY; CDR2 reads SVGAGI (reference sequence). This CDR3 is 16 amino acids long. V was trimmed by 0 bases and J by 4 bases, leaving 15 bases between them. CDR3 nucleotide sequence: TGTGCCAGCAGTTACTCGAACCCGGGGCGGGCCACTGAAGCTTTCTTT. Translation gives CASSYSNPGRATEAFF.

The chain employs TRBV13 and TRBJ2-3; possible D gene TRBD2, 6 bases. This CDR3 has 15 amino acids. Germline CDR1 reads PRHDT; CDR2 reads FYEKMQ (reference sequence). V shed 8 bases and J shed 3 bases, with 18 bases lying between them. The CDR3 sequence is CASGKGRDWTDTQYF. The CDR3 nucleotides read TGTGCCAGCGGGAAGGGAAGGGACTGGACAGATACGCAGTATTTT.

The chain has TRBV5-8 and TRBJ2-5; D gene uncertain. CDR1 SGHTS and CDR2 YDEGEE come from the germline V gene. The CDR3 contains 14 residues. V lost 2 bases to trimming and J lost 0 bases, with 8 bases between them. The CDR3 loop reads CASSFGDYQETQYF. The CDR3 nucleotides are TGTGCCAGCAGCTTTGGAGATTACCAAGAGACCCAGTACTTC.

The chain couples TRBV6-5 to TRBJ2-5; D unresolved. V lost 0 bases to trimming and J lost 5 bases, with 13 bases between them. This CDR3 contains 15 residues. CDR1 is MNHEY, CDR2 SVGAGI, per germline. The CDR3 spells CASSYSFPSAETQYF. The CDR3, as DNA: TGTGCCAGCAGTTACTCTTTTCCATCGGCGGAGACCCAGTACTTC.

The V call is TRBV6-5, the J call TRBJ1-4, with unresolved D. The CDR3 totals 14 residues. CDR1 MNHEY and CDR2 SVGAGI come from the germline V gene. Trimming pared 3 bases from V and 7 bases from J, leaving 12 bases between. The CDR3 is CASSYTRASEKLFF. CDR3 sequence (DNA): TGTGCCAGCAGTTATACGAGGGCGAGTGAAAAACTGTTTTTT.

The chain uses TRBV3-1 (or the pseudogene TRBV3-2) and TRBJ2-7; 11 bases are shared with TRBD2. CDR1 and CDR2 from the germline V gene are LGHDT and YNNKEL (reference sequence). V lost 6 bases, J lost 3 bases, and 7 bases stayed unmatched. This CDR3 region has 15 residues. The CDR3 is CASSFRLAGCYEQYF. In DNA, the CDR3 is TGTGCCAGCAGTTTCCGACTAGCGGGGTGCTACGAGCAGTACTTC.

The genes are TRBV9 and TRBJ1-3; weak D call: TRBD1 (5 bases). The germline V and J ends were trimmed by 2 bases and 2 bases, with 17 bases remaining between them. CDR3 size: 17 residues. Germline lookup yields CDR1 SGDLS and CDR2 YYNGEE. Written as DNA, the CDR3 is TGTGCCAGCAGCGTCTTAGATTCGACAGAGGCTGGAAACACCATATATTTT. Protein sequence: CASSVLDSTEAGNTIYF.

This rearrangement joins TRBV11-1 to TRBJ2-7; 8 bases match TRBD2. With V trimmed by 1 base and J by 5 bases, 4 bases remained unmatched. The CDR3 sequence is 14 residues long. The germline V gene has CDR1 SGHAT and CDR2 FQDESV (reference sequence). CDR3 region: CASSLGREGDEQYF. CDR3 coding DNA: TGTGCCAGCAGCTTAGGACGGGAGGGAGACGAGCAGTACTTC.

V is TRBV19 and J is TRBJ2-3; 11 nucleotides agree with TRBD2. CDR3 size: 14 residues. J gave up 4 bases and V 6 bases, and 3 bases lay outside the gene matches. Germline CDR1 LNHDA, CDR2 SQIVND (reference sequence). CDR3 sequence (DNA): TGTGCCAGTAGGACTAGCGGGGTGGCAGATACGCAGTATTTT. This gives the protein CASRTSGVADTQYF.

The chain uses TRBV7-3 and TRBJ2-2; possibly TRBD2 for D (5 bases). Per germline, CDR1 SGHTA and CDR2 FQGTGA. V dropped 5 bases and J dropped 8 bases, with 12 bases sitting between them. This CDR3 has 13 residues. The CDR3 spells CASSARGLGELFF. CDR3 bases: TGTGCCAGCAGCGCAAGAGGGTTGGGGGAGCTGTTTTTT.

The genes are TRBV7-3 and TRBJ1-6, with D possibly being TRBD1 (5 bases). This CDR3 comprises 14 residues. V was shortened by 3 bases and J by 7 bases, with 10 bases between the two germline ends. Germline V gene sequence: CDR1 SGHTA, CDR2 FQGTGA. The CDR3 nucleotides read TGTGCCAGCAGCTTTGGGGGAGGAAATTCACCCCTCCACTTT. Its protein is CASSFGGGNSPLHF.

This sequence joins TRBV30 and TRBJ1-2; D call uncertain. From germline, CDR1 is GTSNPN and CDR2 SVGIG (reference sequence). The CDR3 is 13 residues long. The V gene lost 3 bases and the J gene lost 4 bases, with 12 bases spanning the gap. This chain's CDR3 is CAWSKEWVYGYTF. For the CDR3, the DNA is TGTGCCTGGAGCAAGGAGTGGGTCTATGGCTACACCTTC.

This rearrangement joins TRBV28 to TRBJ1-1; unclear D gene. Germline CDR1 and CDR2: MDHEN and SYDVKM. Trimming took off 7 bases at V and 2 bases at J, with 5 bases between the two ends. This CDR3 has 11 residues. CDR3 sequence (DNA): TGTGCCAGCACCTACAACACTGAAGCTTTCTTT. This translates into CASTYNTEAFF.

This chain uses TRBV29-1 with TRBJ1-3; no firm D call. The CDR3 spans 12 residues. V was clipped by 6 bases and J by 3 bases, with 9 bases between them. The germline CDR1 and CDR2 sequences are SQVTM and ANQGSEA. As DNA, the CDR3 is TGCAGCGTAGCAGCGGTTGGAAACACCATATATTTT. As protein: CSVAAVGNTIYF.

The rearrangement joins TRBV5-6 to TRBJ2-1; no definite D call. Per the germline V gene, CDR1 is SGHDT and CDR2 is YYEEEE. Trimming removed 2 bases at V and 3 bases at J, with 9 bases between. The CDR3 covers 14 residues. CDR3: CASSFTASYNEQFF. CDR3 DNA sequence: TGTGCCAGCAGCTTTACGGCCAGCTACAATGAGCAGTTCTTC.